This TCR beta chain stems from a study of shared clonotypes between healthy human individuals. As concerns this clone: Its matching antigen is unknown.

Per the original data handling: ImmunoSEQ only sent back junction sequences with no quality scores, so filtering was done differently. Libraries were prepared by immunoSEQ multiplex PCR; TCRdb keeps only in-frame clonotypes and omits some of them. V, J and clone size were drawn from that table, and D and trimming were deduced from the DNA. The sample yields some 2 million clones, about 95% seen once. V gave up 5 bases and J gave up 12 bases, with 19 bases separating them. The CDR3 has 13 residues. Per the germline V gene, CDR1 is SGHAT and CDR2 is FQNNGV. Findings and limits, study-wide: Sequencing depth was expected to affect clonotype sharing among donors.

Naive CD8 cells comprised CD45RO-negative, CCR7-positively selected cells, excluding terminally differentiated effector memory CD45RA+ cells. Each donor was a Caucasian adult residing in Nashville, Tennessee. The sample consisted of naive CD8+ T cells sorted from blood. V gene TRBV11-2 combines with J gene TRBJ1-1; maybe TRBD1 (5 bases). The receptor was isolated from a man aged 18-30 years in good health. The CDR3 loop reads CASSTRQTPRTFF. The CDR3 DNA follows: TGTGCCAGCAGCACCCGACAGACCCCGAGGACTTTCTTT.